This T cell receptor beta chain was profiled in a study of blood T cell repertoires in COVID-19. Study background: The origin of the acute and convalescent COVID-19 samples was the United States, Italy and Spain. The analysed material was cDNA or gDNA that came from T cells, B-cell-depleted T cells, or PBMCs.

Trimming shortened V by 0 bases and J by 5 bases, and 11 bases separated the two germline ends. The CDR3 is made up of 15 amino acids. Germline V CDR1 and CDR2: SEHNR, FQNEAQ (reference sequence). In the authors' workflow: Nucleated cell number was recorded as an estimate derived from reference gene primer amplification. Clones were read by immunoSEQ multiplex PCR, and TCRdb kept only the in-frame ones, dropping some. The V and J calls and clone size were taken over from that table, and D and trimming were inferred from the DNA. The table records 150,000 or so clones, 65% to 85% of them present only once.

The TCR originated in a woman between 55 and 75 years old who had recovered from COVID-19. The chain is built from TRBV7-9 and TRBJ2-1, with D tentatively TRBD2 (7 bases). The sequenced sample consisted of PBMCs or T cells enriched from blood (not recorded which). CDR3 region: CASSLAGGPNNEQFF. CDR3 coding DNA: TGTGCCAGCAGCTTAGCGGGGGGGCCAAACAATGAGCAGTTCTTC. Drawing the rest from reference TRBV7-9 and TRBJ2-1, the complete variable domain is DTGVSQNPRHKITKRGQNVTFRCDPISEHNRLYWYRQTLGQGPEFLTYFQNEAQLEKSRLLSDRFSAERPKGSFSTLEIQRTEQGDSAMYLCASSLAGGPNNEQFFGPGTRLTVL.